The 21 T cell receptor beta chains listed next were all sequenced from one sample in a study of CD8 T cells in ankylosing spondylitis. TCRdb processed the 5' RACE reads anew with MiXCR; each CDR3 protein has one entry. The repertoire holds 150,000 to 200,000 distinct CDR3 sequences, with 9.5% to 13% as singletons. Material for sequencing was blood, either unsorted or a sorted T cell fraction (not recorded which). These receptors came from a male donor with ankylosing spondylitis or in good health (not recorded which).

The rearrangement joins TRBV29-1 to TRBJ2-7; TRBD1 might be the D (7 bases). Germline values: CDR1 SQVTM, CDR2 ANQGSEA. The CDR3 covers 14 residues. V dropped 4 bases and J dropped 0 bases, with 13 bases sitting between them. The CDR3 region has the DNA TGCAGCGTTGGCGGGACAGCCACCTCCTACGAGCAGTACTTC. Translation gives CSVGGTATSYEQYF.

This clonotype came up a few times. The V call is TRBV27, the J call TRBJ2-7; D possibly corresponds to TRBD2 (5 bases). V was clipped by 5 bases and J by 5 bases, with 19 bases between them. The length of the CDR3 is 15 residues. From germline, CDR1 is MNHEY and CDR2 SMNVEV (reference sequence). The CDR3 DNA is TGTGCCAGCAGTGCTAGCTCCAGATGGGTCCACGAGCAGTACTTC. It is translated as CASSASSRWVHEQYF.

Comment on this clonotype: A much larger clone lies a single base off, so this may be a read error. The CDR3 nucleotides are TGTGCCAGCAGTCCTTGGGGCAGTTACAATGAGCAGTTCTTC. Amino acids: CASSPWGSYNEQFF. The chain has TRBV12-3 or TRBV12-4 and TRBJ2-1; a weak D match, TRBD1 (5 bases). CDR3 length: 14 amino acids. Trimming removed 5 bases at V and 4 bases at J, with 12 bases between.

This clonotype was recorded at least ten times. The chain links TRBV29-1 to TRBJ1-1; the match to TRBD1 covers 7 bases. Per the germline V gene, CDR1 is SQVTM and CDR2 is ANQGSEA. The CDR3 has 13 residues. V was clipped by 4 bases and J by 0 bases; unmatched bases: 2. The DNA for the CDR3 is TGCAGCGTTGCGAGGGGGCTGAACACTGAAGCTTTCTTT. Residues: CSVARGLNTEAFF.

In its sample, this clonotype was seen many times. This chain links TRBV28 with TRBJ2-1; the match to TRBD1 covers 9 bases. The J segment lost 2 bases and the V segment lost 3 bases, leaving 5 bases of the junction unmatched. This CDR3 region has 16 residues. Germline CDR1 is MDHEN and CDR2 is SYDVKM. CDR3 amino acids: CASSFTGGATYNEQFF. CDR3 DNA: TGTGCCAGCAGTTTCACAGGGGGCGCGACCTACAATGAGCAGTTCTTC.

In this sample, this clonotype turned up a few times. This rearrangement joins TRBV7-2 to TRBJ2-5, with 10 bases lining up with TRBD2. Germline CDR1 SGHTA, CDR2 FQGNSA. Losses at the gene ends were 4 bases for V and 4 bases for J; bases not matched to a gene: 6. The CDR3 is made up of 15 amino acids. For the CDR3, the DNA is TGTGCCAGCAGCTGGAGCGGGAGGGGTATAGAGACCCAGTACTTC. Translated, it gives CASSWSGRGIETQYF.

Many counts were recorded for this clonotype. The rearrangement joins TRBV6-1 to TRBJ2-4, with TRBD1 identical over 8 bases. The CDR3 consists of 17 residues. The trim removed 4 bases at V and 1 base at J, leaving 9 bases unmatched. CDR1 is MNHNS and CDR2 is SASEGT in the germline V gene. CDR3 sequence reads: CASSGPRTGSAKNIQYF. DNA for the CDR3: TGTGCCAGCAGTGGTCCCAGGACAGGGTCGGCCAAAAACATTCAGTACTTC.

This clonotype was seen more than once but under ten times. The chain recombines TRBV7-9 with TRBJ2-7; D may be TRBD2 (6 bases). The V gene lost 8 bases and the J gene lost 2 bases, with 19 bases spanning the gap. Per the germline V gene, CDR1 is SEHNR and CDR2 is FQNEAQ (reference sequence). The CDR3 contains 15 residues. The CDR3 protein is CASATPSGGTYEQYF. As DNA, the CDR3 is TGTGCCAGCGCCACCCCTTCTGGCGGGACCTACGAGCAGTACTTC.

CDR3 DNA: TGTGCCAGCAGCCTCCGGGGACTGGACACTGAAGCTTTCTTT. Translation: CASSLRGLDTEAFF. The chain couples TRBV7-6 to TRBJ1-1, with TRBD1 as a possible D gene (5 bases). V was clipped by 5 bases and J by 3 bases, with 13 bases between them. The CDR3 spans 14 residues. Germline-derived CDR1 and CDR2 are SGHVS and FNYEAQ.

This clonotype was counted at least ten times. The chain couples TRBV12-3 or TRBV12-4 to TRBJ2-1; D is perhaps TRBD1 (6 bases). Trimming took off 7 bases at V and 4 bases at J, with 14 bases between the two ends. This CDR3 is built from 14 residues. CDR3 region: CASTWQGKYNEQFF. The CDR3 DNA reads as TGTGCCAGCACCTGGCAGGGGAAATACAATGAGCAGTTCTTC.

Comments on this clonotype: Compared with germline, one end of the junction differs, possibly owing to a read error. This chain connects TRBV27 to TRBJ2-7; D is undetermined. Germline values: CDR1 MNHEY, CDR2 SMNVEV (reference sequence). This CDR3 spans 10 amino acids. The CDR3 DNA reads TGTGCCAGCAGTTATAACAAGGGTGGCTTC. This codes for CASSYNKGGF.

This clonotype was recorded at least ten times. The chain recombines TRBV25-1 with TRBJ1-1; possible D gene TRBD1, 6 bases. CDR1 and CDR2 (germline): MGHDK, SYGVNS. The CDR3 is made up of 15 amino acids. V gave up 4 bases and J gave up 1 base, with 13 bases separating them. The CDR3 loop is CASSVGGFRNTEAFF. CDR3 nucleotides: TGTGCCAGCAGTGTGGGGGGCTTCAGGAACACTGAAGCTTTCTTT.

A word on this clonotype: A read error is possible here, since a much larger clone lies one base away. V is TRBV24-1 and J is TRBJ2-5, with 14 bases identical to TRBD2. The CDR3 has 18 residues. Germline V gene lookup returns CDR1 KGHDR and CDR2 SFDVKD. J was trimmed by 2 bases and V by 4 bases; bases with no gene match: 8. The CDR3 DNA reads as TGTGCCACCAGTGACCCCGGGACTAGCGGGAGCCTTCAAGAGACCCAGTACTTC. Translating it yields CATSDPGTSGSLQETQYF.

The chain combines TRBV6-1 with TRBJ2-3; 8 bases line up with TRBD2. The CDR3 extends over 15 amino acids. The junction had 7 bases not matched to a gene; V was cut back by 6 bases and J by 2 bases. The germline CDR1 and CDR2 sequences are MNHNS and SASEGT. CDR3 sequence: CASSPGGGDTDTQYF. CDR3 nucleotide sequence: TGTGCCAGCAGCCCCGGGGGGGGAGACACAGATACGCAGTATTTT.

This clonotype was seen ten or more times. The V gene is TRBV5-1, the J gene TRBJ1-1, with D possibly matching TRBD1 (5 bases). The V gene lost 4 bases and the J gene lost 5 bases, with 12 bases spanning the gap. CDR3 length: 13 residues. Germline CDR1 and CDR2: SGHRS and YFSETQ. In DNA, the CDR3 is TGCGCCAGCAGCCGGGAAGGGGTTACTGAAGCTTTCTTT. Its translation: CASSREGVTEAFF.

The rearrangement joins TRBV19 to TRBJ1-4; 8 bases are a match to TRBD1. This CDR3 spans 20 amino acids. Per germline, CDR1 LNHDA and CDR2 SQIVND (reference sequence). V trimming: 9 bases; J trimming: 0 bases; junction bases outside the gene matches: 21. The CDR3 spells CARRPGQDQAPTTTNEKLFF. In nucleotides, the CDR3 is TGTGCCAGGAGACCGGGACAGGACCAAGCTCCTACAACAACTAATGAAAAACTGTTTTTT.

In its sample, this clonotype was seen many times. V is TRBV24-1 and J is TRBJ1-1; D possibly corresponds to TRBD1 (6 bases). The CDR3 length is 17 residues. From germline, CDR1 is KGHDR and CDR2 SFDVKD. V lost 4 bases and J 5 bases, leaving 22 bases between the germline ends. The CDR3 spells CATSDPRWLGAGTEAFF. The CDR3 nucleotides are TGTGCCACCAGTGACCCTCGATGGTTGGGGGCAGGAACTGAAGCTTTCTTT.

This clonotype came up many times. CDR3: CASRGEGSSSSYEQYF. The CDR3 region has the DNA TGTGCCAGCAGAGGGGAGGGCAGTTCTTCGTCCTACGAGCAGTACTTC. The chain couples TRBV2 to TRBJ2-7; the match to TRBD2 covers 7 bases. The length of the CDR3 is 16 residues. With V trimmed by 6 bases and J by 1 base, 12 bases remained unmatched. Per the germline V gene, CDR1 is SNHLY and CDR2 is FYNNEI.

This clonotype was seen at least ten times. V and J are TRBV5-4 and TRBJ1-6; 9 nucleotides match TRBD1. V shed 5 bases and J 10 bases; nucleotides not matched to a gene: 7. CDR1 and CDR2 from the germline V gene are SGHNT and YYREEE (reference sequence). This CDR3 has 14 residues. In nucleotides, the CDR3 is TGTGCCAGCAGTTTCACAGGGGGCCAGTCACCCCTCCACTTT. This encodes CASSFTGGQSPLHF.

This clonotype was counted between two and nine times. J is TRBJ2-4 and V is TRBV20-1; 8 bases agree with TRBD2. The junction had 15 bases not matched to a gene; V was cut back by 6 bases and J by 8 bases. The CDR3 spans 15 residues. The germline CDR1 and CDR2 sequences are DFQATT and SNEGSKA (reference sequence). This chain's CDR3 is CSARNGLASIHIQYF. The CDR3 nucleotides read TGCAGTGCGAGAAACGGACTAGCCTCGATCCACATTCAGTACTTC.

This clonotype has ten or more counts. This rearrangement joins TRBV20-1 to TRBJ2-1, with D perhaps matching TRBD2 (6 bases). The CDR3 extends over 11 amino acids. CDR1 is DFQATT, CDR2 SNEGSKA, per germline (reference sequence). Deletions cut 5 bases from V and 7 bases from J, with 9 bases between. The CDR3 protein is CSAPRGNEQFF. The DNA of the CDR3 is TGCAGTGCTCCTCGGGGGAATGAGCAGTTCTTC.